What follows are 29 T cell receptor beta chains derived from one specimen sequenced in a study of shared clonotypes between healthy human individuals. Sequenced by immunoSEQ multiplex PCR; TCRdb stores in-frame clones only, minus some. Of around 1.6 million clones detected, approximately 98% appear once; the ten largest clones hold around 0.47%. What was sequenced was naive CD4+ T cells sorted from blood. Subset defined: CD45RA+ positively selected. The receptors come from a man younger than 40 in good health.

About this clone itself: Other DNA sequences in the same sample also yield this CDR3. For the CDR3, the DNA is TGTGCCAGCTCACCTCGGACAGGGAACACCGGGGAGCTGTTTTTT. It translates to CASSPRTGNTGELFF. The chain is built from TRBV18 and TRBJ2-2; TRBD1 matches at 7 bases. Germline lookup yields CDR1 KGHSH and CDR2 LQKENI. Unmatched junction bases numbered 2, after V lost 3 bases and J lost 1 base. The CDR3 totals 15 residues.

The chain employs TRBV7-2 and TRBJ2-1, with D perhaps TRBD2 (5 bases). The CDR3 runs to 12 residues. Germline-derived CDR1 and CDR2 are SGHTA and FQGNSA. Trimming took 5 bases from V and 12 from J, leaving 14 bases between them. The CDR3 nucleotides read TGTGCCAGCAGCCCCTTAAAGCGGCCGCAGTTCTTC. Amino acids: CASSPLKRPQFF.

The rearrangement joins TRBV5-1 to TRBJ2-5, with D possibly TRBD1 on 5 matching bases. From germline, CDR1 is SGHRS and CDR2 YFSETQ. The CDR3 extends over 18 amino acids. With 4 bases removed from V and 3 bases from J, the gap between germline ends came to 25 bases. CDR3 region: CASSRQSEGAATEETQYF. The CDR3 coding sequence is TGCGCCAGCAGCCGACAGTCGGAAGGGGCCGCTACGGAAGAGACCCAGTACTTC.

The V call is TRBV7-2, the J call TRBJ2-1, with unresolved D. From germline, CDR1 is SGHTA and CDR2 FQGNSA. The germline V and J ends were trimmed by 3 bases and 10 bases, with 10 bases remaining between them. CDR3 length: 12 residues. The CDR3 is CASSLNGGEQFF. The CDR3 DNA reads TGTGCCAGCAGCTTGAACGGTGGGGAGCAGTTCTTC.

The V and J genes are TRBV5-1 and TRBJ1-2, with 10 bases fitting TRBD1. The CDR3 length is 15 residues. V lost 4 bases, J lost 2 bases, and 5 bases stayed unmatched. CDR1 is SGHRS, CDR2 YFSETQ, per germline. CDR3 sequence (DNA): TGCGCCAGCAGCACCTCGACAGGGGGCAACTATGGCTACACCTTC. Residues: CASSTSTGGNYGYTF.

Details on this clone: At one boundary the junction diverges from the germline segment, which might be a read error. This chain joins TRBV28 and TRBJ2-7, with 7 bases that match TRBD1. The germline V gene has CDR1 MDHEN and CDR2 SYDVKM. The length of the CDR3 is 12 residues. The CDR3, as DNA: TGTGCCAGCAGCGGCCACGGGACAGTCCCGCCCTTC. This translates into CASSGHGTVPPF.

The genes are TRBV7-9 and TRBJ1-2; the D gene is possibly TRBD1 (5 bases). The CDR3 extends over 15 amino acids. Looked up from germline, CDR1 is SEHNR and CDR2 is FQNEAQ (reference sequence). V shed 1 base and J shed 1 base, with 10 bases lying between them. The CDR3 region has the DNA TGTGCCAGCAGCTTAGGGTCAGGGCGTAACTATGGCTACACCTTC. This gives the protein CASSLGSGRNYGYTF.

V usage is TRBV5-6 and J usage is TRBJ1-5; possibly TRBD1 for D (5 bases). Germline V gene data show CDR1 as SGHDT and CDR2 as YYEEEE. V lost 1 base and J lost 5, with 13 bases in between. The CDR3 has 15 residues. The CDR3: CASSLTQGAYQPQHF. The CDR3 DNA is TGTGCCAGCAGCTTGACCCAGGGAGCGTATCAGCCCCAGCATTTT.

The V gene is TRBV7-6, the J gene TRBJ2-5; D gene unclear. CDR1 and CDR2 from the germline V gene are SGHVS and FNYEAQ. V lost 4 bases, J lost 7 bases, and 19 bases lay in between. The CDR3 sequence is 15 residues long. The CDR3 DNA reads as TGTGCCAGCAGCTCCCCTTCCACCCACGGCGGGACCCAGTACTTC. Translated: CASSSPSTHGGTQYF.

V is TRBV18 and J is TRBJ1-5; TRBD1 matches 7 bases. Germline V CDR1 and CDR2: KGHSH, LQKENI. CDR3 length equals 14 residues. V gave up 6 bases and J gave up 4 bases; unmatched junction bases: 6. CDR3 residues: CASSPQGDNQPQHF. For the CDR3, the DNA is TGTGCCAGCTCGCCGCAGGGGGATAATCAGCCCCAGCATTTT.

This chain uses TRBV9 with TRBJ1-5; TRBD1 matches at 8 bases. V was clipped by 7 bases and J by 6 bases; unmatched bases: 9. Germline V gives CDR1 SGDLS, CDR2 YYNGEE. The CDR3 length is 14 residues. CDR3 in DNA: TGTGCCAGCTCCGCGGACAGGGAGGGTCAGCCCCAGCATTTT. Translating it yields CASSADREGQPQHF.

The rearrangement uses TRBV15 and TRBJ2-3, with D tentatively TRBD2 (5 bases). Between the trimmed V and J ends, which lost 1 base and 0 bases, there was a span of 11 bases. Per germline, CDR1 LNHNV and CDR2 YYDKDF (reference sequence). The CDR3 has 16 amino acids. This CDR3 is CATSRGLVASTDTQYF. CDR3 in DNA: TGTGCCACCAGCAGAGGATTGGTAGCGAGCACAGATACGCAGTATTTT.

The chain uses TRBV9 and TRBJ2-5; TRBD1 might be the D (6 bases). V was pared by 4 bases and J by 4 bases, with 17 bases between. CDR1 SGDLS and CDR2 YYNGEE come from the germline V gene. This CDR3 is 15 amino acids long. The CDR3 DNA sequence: TGTGCCAGCAGCCATCAGCAGGGGTCAGGAGAGACCCAGTACTTC. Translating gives CASSHQQGSGETQYF.

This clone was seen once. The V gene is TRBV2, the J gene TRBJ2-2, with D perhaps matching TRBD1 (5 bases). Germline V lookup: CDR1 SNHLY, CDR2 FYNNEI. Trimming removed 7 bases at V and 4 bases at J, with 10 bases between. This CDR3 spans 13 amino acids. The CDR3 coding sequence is TGTGCCAGCATAGGGGATACCACCGGGGAGCTGTTTTTT. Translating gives CASIGDTTGELFF.

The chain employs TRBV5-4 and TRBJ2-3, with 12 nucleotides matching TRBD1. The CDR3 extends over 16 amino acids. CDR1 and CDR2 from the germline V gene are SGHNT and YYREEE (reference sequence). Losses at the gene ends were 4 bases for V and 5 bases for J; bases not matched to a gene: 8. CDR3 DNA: TGTGCCAGCAGCCGGGACAGGGGGCTAACTCGAGATACGCAGTATTTT. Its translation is CASSRDRGLTRDTQYF. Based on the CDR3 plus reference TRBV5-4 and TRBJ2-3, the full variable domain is ETGVTQSPTHLIKTRGQQVTLRCSSQSGHNTVSWYQQALGQGPQFIFQYYREEENGRGNFPPRFSGLQFPNYSSELNVNALELDDSALYLCASSRDRGLTRDTQYFGPGTRLTVL.

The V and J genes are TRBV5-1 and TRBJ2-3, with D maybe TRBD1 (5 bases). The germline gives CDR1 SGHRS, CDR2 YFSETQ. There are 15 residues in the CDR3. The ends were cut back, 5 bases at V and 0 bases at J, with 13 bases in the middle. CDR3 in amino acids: CASRYEGESTDTQYF. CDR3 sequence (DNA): TGCGCCAGCAGGTACGAAGGGGAAAGCACAGATACGCAGTATTTT. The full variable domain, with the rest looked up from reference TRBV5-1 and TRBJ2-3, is KAGVTQTPRYLIKTRGQQVTLSCSPISGHRSVSWYQQTPGQGLQFLFEYFSETQRNKGNFPGRFSGRQFSNSRSEMNVSTLELGDSALYLCASRYEGESTDTQYFGPGTRLTVL.

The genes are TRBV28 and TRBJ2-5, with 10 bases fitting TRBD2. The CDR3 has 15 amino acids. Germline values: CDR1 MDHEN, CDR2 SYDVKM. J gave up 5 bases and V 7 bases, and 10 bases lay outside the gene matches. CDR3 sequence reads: CASIYSGRYGETQYF. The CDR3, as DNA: TGTGCCAGCATCTATAGCGGGAGGTACGGGGAGACCCAGTACTTC.

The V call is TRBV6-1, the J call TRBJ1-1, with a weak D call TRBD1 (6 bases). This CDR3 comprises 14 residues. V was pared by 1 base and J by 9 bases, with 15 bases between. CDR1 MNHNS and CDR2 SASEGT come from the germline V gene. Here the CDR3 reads CASSEGGGSPKAFF. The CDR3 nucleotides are TGTGCCAGCAGTGAAGGGGGGGGCTCTCCTAAAGCTTTCTTT.

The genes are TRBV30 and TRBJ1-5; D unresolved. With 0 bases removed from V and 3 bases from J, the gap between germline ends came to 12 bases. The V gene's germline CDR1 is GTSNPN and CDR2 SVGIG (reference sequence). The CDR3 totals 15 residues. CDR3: CAWSVGYRANQPQHF. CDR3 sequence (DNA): TGTGCCTGGAGTGTAGGTTACCGGGCCAATCAGCCCCAGCATTTT. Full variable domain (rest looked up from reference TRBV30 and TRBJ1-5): SQTIHQWPATLVQPVGSPLSLECTVEGTSNPNLYWYRQAAGRGLQLLFYSVGIGQISSEVPQNLSASRPQDRQFILSSKKLLLSDSGFYLCAWSVGYRANQPQHFGDGTRLSIL.

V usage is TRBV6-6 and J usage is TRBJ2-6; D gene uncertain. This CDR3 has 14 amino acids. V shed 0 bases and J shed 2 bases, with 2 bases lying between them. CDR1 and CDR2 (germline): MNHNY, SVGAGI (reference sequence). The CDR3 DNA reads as TGTGCCAGCAGTTACTCGCCTGGGGCCAACGTCCTGACTTTC. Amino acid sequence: CASSYSPGANVLTF.

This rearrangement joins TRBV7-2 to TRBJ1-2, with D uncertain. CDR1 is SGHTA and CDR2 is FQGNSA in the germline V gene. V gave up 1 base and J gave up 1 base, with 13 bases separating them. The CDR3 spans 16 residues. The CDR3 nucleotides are TGTGCCAGCAGCTTAGATTCCCACTATTATAACTATGGCTACACCTTC. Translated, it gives CASSLDSHYYNYGYTF.

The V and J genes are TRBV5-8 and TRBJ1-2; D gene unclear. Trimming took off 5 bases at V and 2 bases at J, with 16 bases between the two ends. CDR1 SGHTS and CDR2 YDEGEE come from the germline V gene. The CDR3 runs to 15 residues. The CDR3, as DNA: TGTGCCAGCAGTTCCGTCCGTGAAGGAAACTATGGCTACACCTTC. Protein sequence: CASSSVREGNYGYTF.

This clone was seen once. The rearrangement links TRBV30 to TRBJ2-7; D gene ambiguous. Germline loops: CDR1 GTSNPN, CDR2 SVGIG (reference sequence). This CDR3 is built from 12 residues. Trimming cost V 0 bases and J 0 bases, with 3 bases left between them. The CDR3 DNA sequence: TGTGCCTGGAGTGTACTCTCCTACGAGCAGTACTTC. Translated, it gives CAWSVLSYEQYF.

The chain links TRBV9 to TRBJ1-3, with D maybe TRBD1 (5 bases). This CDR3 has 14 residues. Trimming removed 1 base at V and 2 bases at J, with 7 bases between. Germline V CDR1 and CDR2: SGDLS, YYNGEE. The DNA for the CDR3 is TGTGCCAGCAGCGTACAGGGTACTGGAAACACCATATATTTT. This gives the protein CASSVQGTGNTIYF.

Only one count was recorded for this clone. The CDR3 DNA is TGTGCCAGCAGCATAGAGGCTAGCGGGAGGACAACCAAAAACATTCAGTACTTC. It codes for CASSIEASGRTTKNIQYF. The chain employs TRBV7-3 and TRBJ2-4; TRBD2 agrees at 11 bases. V dropped 5 bases and J dropped 2; count of bases not matched to a gene: 11. The germline gives CDR1 SGHTA, CDR2 FQGTGA. The CDR3 has 18 residues. The full variable domain, completed using reference TRBV7-3 and TRBJ2-4, is GAGVSQTPSNKVTEKGKYVELRCDPISGHTALYWYRQSLGQGPEFLIYFQGTGAADDSGLPNDRFFAVRPEGSVSTLKIQRTERGDSAVYLCASSIEASGRTTKNIQYFGAGTRLSVL.

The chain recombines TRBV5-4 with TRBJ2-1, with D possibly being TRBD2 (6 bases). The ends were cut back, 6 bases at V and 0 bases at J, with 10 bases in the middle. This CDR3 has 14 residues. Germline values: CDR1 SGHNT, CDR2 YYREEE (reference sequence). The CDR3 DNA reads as TGTGCCAGCACCCGGGGGAGCTCCTACAATGAGCAGTTCTTC. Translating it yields CASTRGSSYNEQFF.

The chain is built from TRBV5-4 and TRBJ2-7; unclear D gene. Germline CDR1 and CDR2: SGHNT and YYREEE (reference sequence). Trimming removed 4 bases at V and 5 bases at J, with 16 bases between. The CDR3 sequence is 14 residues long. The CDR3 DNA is TGTGCCAGCAGCCTTTTGAGGCAGACCAACGAGCAGTACTTC. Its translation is CASSLLRQTNEQYF. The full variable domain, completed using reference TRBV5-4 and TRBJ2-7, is ETGVTQSPTHLIKTRGQQVTLRCSSQSGHNTVSWYQQALGQGPQFIFQYYREEENGRGNFPPRFSGLQFPNYSSELNVNALELDDSALYLCASSLLRQTNEQYFGPGTRLTVT.

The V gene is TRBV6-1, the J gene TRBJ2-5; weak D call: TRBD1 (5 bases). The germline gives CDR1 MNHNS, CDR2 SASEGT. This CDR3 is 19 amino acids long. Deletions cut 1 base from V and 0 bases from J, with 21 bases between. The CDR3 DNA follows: TGTGCCAGCAGTGAAGGGGGCCGGGCCGGTCTAACGTACCAAGAGACCCAGTACTTC. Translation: CASSEGGRAGLTYQETQYF.

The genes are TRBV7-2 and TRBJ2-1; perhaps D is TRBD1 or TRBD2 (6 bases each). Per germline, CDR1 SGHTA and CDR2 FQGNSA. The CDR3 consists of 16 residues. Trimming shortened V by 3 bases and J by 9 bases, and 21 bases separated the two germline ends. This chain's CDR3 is CASSLGGRTVVGEQFF. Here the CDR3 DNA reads TGTGCCAGCAGCTTGGGGGGACGGACAGTAGTGGGTGAGCAGTTCTTC.